This T cell receptor beta chain was found in a study of T cell responses to AZD1222 COVID-19 vaccine. Broader study findings: Donors were mostly white British, more females; clonal diversity possibly underestimated. Sampling that yielded the repertoires occurred only after the peak T cell response. Increases in Spike-specific TCR breadth and depth were seen after two AZD1222 doses.

Sequencing was performed with immunoSEQ multiplex PCR; in TCRdb, only in-frame clones are kept and a portion is missing. Among 150,000 to 200,000 clones listed, around 92% were seen once. Trimming removed 0 bases at V and 4 bases at J, with 12 bases between. The CDR3 loop spans 15 amino acids. Germline V gives CDR1 SGDLS, CDR2 YYNGEE. Regarding this clone: Its antigen is undetermined.

This clonotype was obtained from an adult in good health. The material was peripheral blood, obtained on day 0 of MenACWY control vaccination. This chain links TRBV9 with TRBJ2-3, with D perhaps TRBD1 (6 bases). CDR3 coding DNA: TGTGCCAGCAGCGTAGTAGGGGGTACCCCAGATACGCAGTATTTT. This gives the protein CASSVVGGTPDTQYF.